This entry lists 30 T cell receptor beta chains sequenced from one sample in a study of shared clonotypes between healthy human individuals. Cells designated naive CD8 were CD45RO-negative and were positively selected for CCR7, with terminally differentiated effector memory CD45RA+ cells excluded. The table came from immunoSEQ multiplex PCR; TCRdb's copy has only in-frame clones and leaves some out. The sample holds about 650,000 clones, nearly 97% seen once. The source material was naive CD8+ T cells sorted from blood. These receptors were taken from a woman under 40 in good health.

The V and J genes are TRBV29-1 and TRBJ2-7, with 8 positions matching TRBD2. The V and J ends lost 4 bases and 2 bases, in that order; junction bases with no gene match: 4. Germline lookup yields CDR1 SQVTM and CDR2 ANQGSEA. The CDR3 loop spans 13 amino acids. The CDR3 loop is CSVGSGEAYEQYF. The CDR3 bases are TGCAGCGTTGGTAGCGGGGAGGCCTACGAGCAGTACTTC.

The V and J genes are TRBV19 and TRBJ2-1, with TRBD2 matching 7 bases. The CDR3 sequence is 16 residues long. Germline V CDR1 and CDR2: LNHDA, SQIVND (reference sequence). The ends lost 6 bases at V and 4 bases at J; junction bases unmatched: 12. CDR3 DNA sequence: TGTGCCAGTAGGCCCGTGGCTAGCGGAGGATACAATGAGCAGTTCTTC. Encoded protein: CASRPVASGGYNEQFF.

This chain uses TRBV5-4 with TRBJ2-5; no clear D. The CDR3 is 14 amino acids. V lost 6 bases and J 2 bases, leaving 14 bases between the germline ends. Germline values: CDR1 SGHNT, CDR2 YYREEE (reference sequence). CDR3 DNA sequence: TGTGCCAGCACCATTTCCGACATACAAGAGACCCAGTACTTC. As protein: CASTISDIQETQYF.

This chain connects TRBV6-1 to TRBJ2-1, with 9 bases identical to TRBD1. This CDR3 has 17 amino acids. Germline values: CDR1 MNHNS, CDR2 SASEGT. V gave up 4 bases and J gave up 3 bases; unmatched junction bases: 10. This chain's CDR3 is CASSVGTGRQYYNEQFF. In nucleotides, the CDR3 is TGTGCCAGCAGTGTGGGGACAGGGCGTCAGTACTACAATGAGCAGTTCTTC.

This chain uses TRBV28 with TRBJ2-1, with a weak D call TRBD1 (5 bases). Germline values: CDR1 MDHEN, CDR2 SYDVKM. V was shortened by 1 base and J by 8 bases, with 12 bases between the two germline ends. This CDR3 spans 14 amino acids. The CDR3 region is CASSLSRGWDEQFF. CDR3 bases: TGTGCCAGCAGTTTATCTAGGGGCTGGGATGAGCAGTTCTTC. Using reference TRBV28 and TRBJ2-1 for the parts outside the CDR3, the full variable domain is DVKVTQSSRYLVKRTGEKVFLECVQDMDHENMFWYRQDPGLGLRLIYFSYDVKMKEKGDIPEGYSVSREKKERFSLILESASTNQTSMYLCASSLSRGWDEQFFGPGTRLTVL.

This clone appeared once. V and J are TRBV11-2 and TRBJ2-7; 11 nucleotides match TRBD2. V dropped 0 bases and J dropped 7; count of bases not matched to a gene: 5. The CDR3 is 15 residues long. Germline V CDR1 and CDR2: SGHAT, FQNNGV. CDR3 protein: CASSLELAGVGEQYF. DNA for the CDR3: TGTGCCAGCAGCTTAGAACTAGCGGGAGTGGGGGAGCAGTACTTC.

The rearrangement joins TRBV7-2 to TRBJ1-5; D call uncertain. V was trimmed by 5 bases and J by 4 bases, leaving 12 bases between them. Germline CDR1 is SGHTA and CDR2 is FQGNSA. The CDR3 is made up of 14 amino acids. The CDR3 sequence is CASSTPGGNQPQHF. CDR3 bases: TGTGCCAGCAGCACACCTGGCGGGAATCAGCCCCAGCATTTT.

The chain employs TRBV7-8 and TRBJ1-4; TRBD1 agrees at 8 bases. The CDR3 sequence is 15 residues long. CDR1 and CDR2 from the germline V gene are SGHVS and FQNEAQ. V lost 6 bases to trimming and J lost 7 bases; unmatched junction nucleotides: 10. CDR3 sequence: CASRVQAGGGEKLFF. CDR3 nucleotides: TGTGCCAGCAGGGTGCAGGCAGGGGGCGGTGAAAAACTGTTTTTT.

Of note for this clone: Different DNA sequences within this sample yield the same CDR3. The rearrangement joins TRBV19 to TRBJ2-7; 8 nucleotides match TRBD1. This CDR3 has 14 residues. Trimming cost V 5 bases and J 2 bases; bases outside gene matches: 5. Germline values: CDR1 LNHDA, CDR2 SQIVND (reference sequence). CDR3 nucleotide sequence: TGTGCCAGTAGTCCCGGGACAGGAGCCTACGAGCAGTACTTC. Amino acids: CASSPGTGAYEQYF.

As DNA, the CDR3 is TGTGCCAGCAGTGAAGCGCTTCGTGGGGGGTTCTATGGCTACACCTTC. It encodes CASSEALRGGFYGYTF. The rearrangement uses TRBV2 and TRBJ1-2, with D tentatively TRBD1 (5 bases). V gave up 0 bases and J gave up 4 bases, with 15 bases separating them. The CDR3 extends over 16 amino acids. CDR1 is SNHLY, CDR2 FYNNEI, per germline.

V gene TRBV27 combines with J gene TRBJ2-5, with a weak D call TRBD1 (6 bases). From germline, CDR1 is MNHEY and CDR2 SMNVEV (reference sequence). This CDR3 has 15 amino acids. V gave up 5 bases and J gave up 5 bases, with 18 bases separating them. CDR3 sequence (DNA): TGTGCCAGCAGTGGGGGACATGGGCCCATGGAGACCCAGTACTTC. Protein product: CASSGGHGPMETQYF.

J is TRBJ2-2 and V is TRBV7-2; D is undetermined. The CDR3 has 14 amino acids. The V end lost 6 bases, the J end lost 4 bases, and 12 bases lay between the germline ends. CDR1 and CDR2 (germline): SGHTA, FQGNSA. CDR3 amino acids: CASSSAEFTGELFF. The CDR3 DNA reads TGTGCCAGCAGTTCCGCGGAGTTCACCGGGGAGCTGTTTTTT.

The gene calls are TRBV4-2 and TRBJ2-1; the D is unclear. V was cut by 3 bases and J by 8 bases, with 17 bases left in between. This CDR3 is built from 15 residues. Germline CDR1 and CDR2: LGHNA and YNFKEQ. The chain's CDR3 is CASSQAPAGGDEQFF. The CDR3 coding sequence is TGTGCCAGCAGCCAGGCCCCCGCCGGCGGCGATGAGCAGTTCTTC.

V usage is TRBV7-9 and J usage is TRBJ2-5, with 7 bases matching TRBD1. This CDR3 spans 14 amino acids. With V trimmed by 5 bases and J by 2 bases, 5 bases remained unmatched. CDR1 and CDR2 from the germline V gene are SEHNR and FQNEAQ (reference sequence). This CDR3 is CASSRGTAQETQYF. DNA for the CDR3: TGTGCCAGCAGCAGAGGGACAGCACAAGAGACCCAGTACTTC.

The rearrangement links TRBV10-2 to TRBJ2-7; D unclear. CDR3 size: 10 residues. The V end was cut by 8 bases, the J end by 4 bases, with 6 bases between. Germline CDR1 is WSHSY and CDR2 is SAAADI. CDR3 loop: CASGRYEQYF. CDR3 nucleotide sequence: TGCGCCAGCGGCCGTTACGAGCAGTACTTC.

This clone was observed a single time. The CDR3 reads CASGGQNYTGELFF. In DNA form, the CDR3 reads TGTGCCAGTGGGGGACAGAACTACACCGGGGAGCTGTTTTTT. The rearrangement links TRBV19 to TRBJ2-2; 7 bases fit TRBD1. V lost 8 bases, J lost 3 bases, and 6 bases stayed unmatched. The V gene's germline CDR1 is LNHDA and CDR2 SQIVND (reference sequence). The CDR3 runs to 14 residues.

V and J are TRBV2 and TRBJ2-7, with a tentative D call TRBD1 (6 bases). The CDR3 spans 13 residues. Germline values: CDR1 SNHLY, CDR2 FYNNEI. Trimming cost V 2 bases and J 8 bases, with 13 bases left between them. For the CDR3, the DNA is TGTGCCAGCAGTGAATTCCAGGGGACGCAGCAGTACTTC. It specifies CASSEFQGTQQYF.

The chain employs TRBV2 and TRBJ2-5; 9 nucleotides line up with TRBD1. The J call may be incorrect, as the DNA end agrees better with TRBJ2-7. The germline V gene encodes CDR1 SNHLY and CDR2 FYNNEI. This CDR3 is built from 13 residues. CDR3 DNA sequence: TGTGCCAACAGCCCGGGACAGGGCTACGAGCAGTACTTC. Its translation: CANSPGQGYEQYF.

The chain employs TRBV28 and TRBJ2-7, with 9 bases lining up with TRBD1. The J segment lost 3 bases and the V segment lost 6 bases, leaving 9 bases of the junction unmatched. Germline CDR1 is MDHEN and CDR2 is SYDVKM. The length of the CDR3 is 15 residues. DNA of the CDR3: TGTGCCAGCAGCGCTGGGACAGGGTCTATCTACGAGCAGTACTTC. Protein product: CASSAGTGSIYEQYF. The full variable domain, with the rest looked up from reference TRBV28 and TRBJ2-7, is DVKVTQSSRYLVKRTGEKVFLECVQDMDHENMFWYRQDPGLGLRLIYFSYDVKMKEKGDIPEGYSVSREKKERFSLILESASTNQTSMYLCASSAGTGSIYEQYFGPGTRLTVT.

Here the CDR3 DNA reads TGTGCCAGCACCCCAGGGGGACCGAACACTGAAGCTTTCTTT. It specifies CASTPGGPNTEAFF. V usage is TRBV7-8 and J usage is TRBJ1-1; TRBD1 matches 7 bases. Unmatched junction bases numbered 6, after V lost 7 bases and J lost 1 base. The CDR3 length is 14 residues. Germline V gene lookup returns CDR1 SGHVS and CDR2 FQNEAQ.

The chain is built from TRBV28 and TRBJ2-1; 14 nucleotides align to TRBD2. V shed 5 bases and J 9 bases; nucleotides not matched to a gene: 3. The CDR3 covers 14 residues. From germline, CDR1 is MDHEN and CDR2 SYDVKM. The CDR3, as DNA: TGTGCCAGCAGTATGGGACTAGCGGGAGTTGAGCAGTTCTTC. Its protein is CASSMGLAGVEQFF.

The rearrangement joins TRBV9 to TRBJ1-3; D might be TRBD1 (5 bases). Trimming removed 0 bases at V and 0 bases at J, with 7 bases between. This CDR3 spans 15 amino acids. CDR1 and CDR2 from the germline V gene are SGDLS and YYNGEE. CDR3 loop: CASSVEGDSGNTIYF. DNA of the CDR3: TGTGCCAGCAGCGTAGAAGGGGACTCTGGAAACACCATATATTTT. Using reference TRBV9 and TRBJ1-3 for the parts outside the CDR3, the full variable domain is DSGVTQTPKHLITATGQRVTLRCSPRSGDLSVYWYQQSLDQGLQFLIQYYNGEERAKGNILERFSAQQFPDLHSELNLSSLELGDSALYFCASSVEGDSGNTIYFGEGSWLTVV.

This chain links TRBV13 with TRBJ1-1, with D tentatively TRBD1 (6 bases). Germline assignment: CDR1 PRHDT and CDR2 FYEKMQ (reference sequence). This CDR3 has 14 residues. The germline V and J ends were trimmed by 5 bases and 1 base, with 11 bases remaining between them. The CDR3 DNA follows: TGTGCCAGCAGCCGGACAGCCAAGAACACTGAAGCTTTCTTT. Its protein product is CASSRTAKNTEAFF.

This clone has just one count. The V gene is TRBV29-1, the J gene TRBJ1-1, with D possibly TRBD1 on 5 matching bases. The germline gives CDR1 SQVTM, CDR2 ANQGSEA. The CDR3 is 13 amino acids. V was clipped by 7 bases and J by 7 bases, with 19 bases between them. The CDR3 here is CSGGIRGPDEAFF. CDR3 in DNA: TGCAGCGGGGGAATCCGGGGCCCAGATGAAGCTTTCTTT.

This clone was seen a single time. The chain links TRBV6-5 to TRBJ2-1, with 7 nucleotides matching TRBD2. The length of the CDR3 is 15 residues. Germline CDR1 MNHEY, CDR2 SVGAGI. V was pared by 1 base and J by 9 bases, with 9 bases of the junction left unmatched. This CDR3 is CASSYFRGSSVEQFF. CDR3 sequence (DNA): TGTGCCAGCAGTTACTTCCGCGGGAGCTCGGTTGAGCAGTTCTTC.

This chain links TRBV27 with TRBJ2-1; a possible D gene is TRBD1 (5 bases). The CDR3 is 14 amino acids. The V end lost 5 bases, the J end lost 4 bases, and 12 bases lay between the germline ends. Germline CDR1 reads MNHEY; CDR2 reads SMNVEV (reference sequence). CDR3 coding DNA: TGTGCCAGCAGTACTATGACAGAATACAATGAGCAGTTCTTC. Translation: CASSTMTEYNEQFF.

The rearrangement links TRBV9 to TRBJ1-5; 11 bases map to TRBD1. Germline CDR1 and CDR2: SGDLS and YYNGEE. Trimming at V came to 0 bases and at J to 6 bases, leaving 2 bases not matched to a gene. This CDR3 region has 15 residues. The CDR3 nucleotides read TGTGCCAGCAGCGTAGGGACAGGGGGCAGTCAGCCCCAGCATTTT. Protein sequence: CASSVGTGGSQPQHF.

CDR3 coding DNA: TGTGCCAGCAGTCCCCGGACTAGCGGGGCGGAGTTCTACAATGAGCAGTTCTTC. As protein: CASSPRTSGAEFYNEQFF. This chain joins TRBV27 and TRBJ2-1; 12 bases line up with TRBD2. This CDR3 comprises 18 residues. Germline V lookup: CDR1 MNHEY, CDR2 SMNVEV (reference sequence). Trimming took 5 bases from V and 3 from J; bases not matched to a gene: 11.

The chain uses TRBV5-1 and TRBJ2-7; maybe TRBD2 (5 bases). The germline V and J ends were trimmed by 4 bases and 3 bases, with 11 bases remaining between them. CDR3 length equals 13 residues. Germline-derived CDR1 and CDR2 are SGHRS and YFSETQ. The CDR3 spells CASSVERYYEQYF. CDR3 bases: TGCGCCAGCAGCGTCGAGCGGTACTACGAGCAGTACTTC. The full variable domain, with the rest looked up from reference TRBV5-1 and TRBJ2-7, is KAGVTQTPRYLIKTRGQQVTLSCSPISGHRSVSWYQQTPGQGLQFLFEYFSETQRNKGNFPGRFSGRQFSNSRSEMNVSTLELGDSALYLCASSVERYYEQYFGPGTRLTVT.

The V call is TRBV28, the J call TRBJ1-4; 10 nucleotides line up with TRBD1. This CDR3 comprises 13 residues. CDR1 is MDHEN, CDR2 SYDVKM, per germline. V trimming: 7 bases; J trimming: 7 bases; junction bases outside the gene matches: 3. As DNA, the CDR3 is TGTGCCAGCAAGGACAGGGGGATTGAAAAACTGTTTTTT. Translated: CASKDRGIEKLFF.